The 5 T cell receptor beta chains given below trace back to one sample, sequenced in a study of beta chain features in type 1 diabetes. Study-level results: TCRB CDR3s from Type 1 diabetes patients were moderately but significantly shorter in all four CD4+ subsets.

Every bit of the isolated RNA underwent reverse transcription, so sequencing read expressed TCRB transcripts. The method was immunoSEQ multiplex PCR; TCRdb's version includes in-frame clones alone and lacks a portion of them. Of 300,000 to 350,000 clones detected, roughly 13% appear once; the ten largest clones hold roughly 0.015%. No antigen is known for these receptors. The sample taken for sequencing was naive CD4+ T cells from blood. The receptors were sampled from a woman in her late teens or twenties with type 1 diabetes.

The chain uses TRBV11-1 and TRBJ1-2; D is possibly TRBD1 (5 bases). Trimming pared 6 bases from V and 7 bases from J, leaving 24 bases between. Germline V gene data show CDR1 as SGHAT and CDR2 as FQDESV (reference sequence). The CDR3 is made up of 16 amino acids. CDR3 protein: CASSRGDGSPSGGYTF. For the CDR3, the DNA is TGTGCCAGCAGTCGGGGGGACGGGTCACCTTCAGGTGGCTACACCTTC.

This chain uses TRBV29-1 with TRBJ2-1, with D unclear. This CDR3 contains 11 residues. Germline V gene lookup returns CDR1 SQVTM and CDR2 ANQGSEA. V was clipped by 8 bases and J by 7 bases, with 12 bases between them. The CDR3 nucleotides are TGCAGCCCGAAATTCCGGAATGAGCAGTTCTTC. Protein: CSPKFRNEQFF.

This clone was detected only a few times. V usage is TRBV21-1 and J usage is TRBJ1-5; the table's D gene call, TRBD1, was not cross checked with the DNA. TRBV21-1 corresponds to a pseudogene. The CDR3 has 18 amino acids. The CDR3 DNA reads as TGTGCCAGCATCTTTGAAAGGGGGCCGAGATATAGCAATCAGCCCCAGCATTTT. Translation gives CASIFERGPRYSNQPQHF.

The rearrangement joins TRBV2 to TRBJ2-7, with 9 bases that match TRBD1. Germline V gene lookup returns CDR1 SNHLY and CDR2 FYNNEI. The CDR3 consists of 11 residues. The CDR3 coding sequence is TGTGCCAGCATGGACAGGGGCCCCCAAGTCGTC. This sequence encodes CASMDRGPQVV.

The rearrangement uses TRBV11-2 and TRBJ2-7; tentatively, D is TRBD1 (5 bases). CDR3 length equals 14 residues. Per germline, CDR1 SGHAT and CDR2 FQNNGV. The V gene lost 4 bases and the J gene lost 4 bases, with 14 bases spanning the gap. The CDR3 DNA follows: TGTGCCAGCAGCTCAACCGCAGGGTCGTACGAGCAGTACGTC. Amino acids: CASSSTAGSYEQYV.